The clone carrying this T cell receptor beta chain was detected only a few times. Antigen: not known. The sample comes from a study of blood T cells in healthy people across ages. Study-wide results and caveats: PBMCs that were unsorted prevented a conclusive naive versus antigen-experienced comparison.

Approximately 9 milliliters was the volume of peripheral blood drawn from each donor. A J-beta primer mix and a sample-barcoded 5' primer were used in a second PCR of roughly 6 to 11 cycles. TCRdb used MiXCR to reprocess the 5' RACE reads, holding one entry per CDR3 protein. Here the sample spans around 1.7 million distinct CDR3 sequences, 28% being singletons. The germline V gene has CDR1 DFQATT and CDR2 SNEGSKA (reference sequence). The CDR3 sequence is 18 residues long. Trimming cost V 6 bases and J 0 bases; bases outside gene matches: 12. The chain has TRBV20-1 and TRBJ2-3; 13 positions match TRBD2. The sequenced sample consisted of blood. The source is a woman younger than 45 in good health. The CDR3 reads CSAGTSGNSSLSTDTQYF. Here the CDR3 DNA reads TGCAGTGCCGGGACTAGCGGGAATAGTAGTCTTAGCACAGATACGCAGTATTTT.